These T cell receptor beta chains were read from a single sample in a study of CD8 T cells in Susac syndrome. TCRdb reanalysed the immunoSEQ multiplex PCR reads using MiXCR and keeps one entry per CDR3 protein. The sample carries roughly 200,000 distinct CDR3 sequences, about 94% recorded once. The sequenced material came from CD4+ T cells from PBMCs. Source of these receptors: a human donor with multiple sclerosis. Both conserved end residues are part of each CDR3. D genes are given only for firm matches. Expanded clones are given a class, and other clones once, few, many or no size at all.

cdr3_length clone_size j_call v_call d_call cdr3_nt cdr3_aa
16 . TRBJ2-5 TRBV12-3/TRBV12-4 TRBD2 TGTGCCAGCAGTCTCCCGACTAGCGGGGGGGGAGAGACCCAGTACTTC CASSLPTSGGGETQYF
12 . TRBJ1-1 TRBV14 . TGTGCCAGCAGCCAAGCGGCGACTGAAGCTTTCTTT CASSQAATEAFF
15 . TRBJ1-2 TRBV7-9 . TGTGCCAGCAGCTTAGCGTGGGGTCGGAACTATGGCTACACCTTC CASSLAWGRNYGYTF
12 . TRBJ1-1 TRBV28 . TGTGCCAGCAGTTCTCGGGGGGTTGGAGCTTTCTTT CASSSRGVGAFF
14 . TRBJ2-3 TRBV23-1 . TGCGCCAGCAAGCGGATAGGCGGAGAGGATACGCAGTATTTT CASKRIGGEDTQYF
11 . TRBJ2-2 TRBV30 . TGTGCCTGGAGCCGTGGAGGGGAGCTGTTTTTT CAWSRGGELFF
15 . TRBJ1-1 TRBV29-1 . TGCAGCGTTGGGCCCGGATGGGGGATGAACACTGAAGCTTTCTTT CSVGPGWGMNTEAFF
15 once TRBJ2-7 TRBV27 . TGTGCCAGCAGTTTTCAGGGCAGTAGGACCTACGAGCAGTACTTC CASSFQGSRTYEQYF
14 . TRBJ1-4 TRBV20-1 . TGCAGTGCTGGACGAGGGTTTGCTAATGAAAAACTGTTTTTT CSAGRGFANEKLFF
10 . TRBJ1-1 TRBV6-1 . TGTGCCAGCCGTAGAACTGAAGCTTTCTTT CASRRTEAFF
15 . TRBJ2-3 TRBV7-9 . TGTGCCAGCAGCTTAGGACAGGCGCTCACAGATACGCAGTATTTT CASSLGQALTDTQYF
15 . TRBJ2-2 TRBV27 . TGTGCCAGCAGACTGCGAAGGACTAACACCGGGGAGCTGTTTTTT CASRLRRTNTGELFF
12 . TRBJ1-1 TRBV30 . TGTGCCTGGAGGGGTTCAGGCACTGAAGCTTTCTTT CAWRGSGTEAFF
13 . TRBJ2-5 TRBV12-3/TRBV12-4 . TGTGCCAGCAGCCAGGGACAACAAGAGACCCAGTACTTC CASSQGQQETQYF
16 . TRBJ2-7 TRBV29-1 . TGCAGCGTTGGTGGCAGGGATCCCGAGGGCTCCTACGAGCAGTACTTC CSVGGRDPEGSYEQYF
14 . TRBJ1-2 TRBV29-1 . TGCAGCGTTCCGGACACCTCCAATAAAGATGGCTACACCTTC CSVPDTSNKDGYTF
14 . TRBJ2-7 TRBV5-4 TRBD2 TGTGCCAGCAGCTGGGGCGGGGGCTCCTACGAGCAGTACTTC CASSWGGGSYEQYF
17 . TRBJ2-1 TRBV4-1 TRBD2 TGCGCCAGCAGCCAAGAGCGGGCGGGACTAGACACCAATGAGCAGTTCTTC CASSQERAGLDTNEQFF
16 . TRBJ2-5 TRBV4-3 . TGCGCCAGCAGCCAAGATAGGGGGTGGGTCCAAGAGACCCAGTACTTC CASSQDRGWVQETQYF
15 . TRBJ2-3 TRBV4-3 . TGCGCCAGCAGCCAAGGGTATTTCGCCGGCGATACGCAGTATTTT CASSQGYFAGDTQYF
16 . TRBJ2-5 TRBV3-1 . TGTGCCAGCAGCCAATATGTGAGGGGGGGGTCGGAGACCCAGTACTTC CASSQYVRGGSETQYF
15 . TRBJ2-1 TRBV30 . TGTGCCTGGACGAGGGTAACGGAACCTCGGGGTGAGCAGTTCTTC CAWTRVTEPRGEQFF
15 . TRBJ2-7 TRBV7-2 . TGTGCCAGCAGCTTAGTAGCTACCACAGGGTCCGAGCAGTACTTC CASSLVATTGSEQYF
15 . TRBJ1-2 TRBV4-3 . TGCGCCAGCAGCCAAAGGCGCGAGAGTAACTATGGCTACACCTTC CASSQRRESNYGYTF
14 . TRBJ1-1 TRBV28 . TGTGCCAGCAGCGCTGTAGGGTCGAACACTGAAGCTTTCTTT CASSAVGSNTEAFF
14 . TRBJ2-1 TRBV15 . TGTGCCACCAGCATCGGTGTGATCGAGGTTGAGCAGTTCTTC CATSIGVIEVEQFF
16 once TRBJ1-4 TRBV9 TRBD1 TGTGCCAGCAGCGAGGAACAGGGGACAACTAATGAAAAACTGTTTTTT CASSEEQGTTNEKLFF
17 once TRBJ2-5 TRBV5-6 TRBD2 TGTGCCAGCAGCAGGGGACTAGCGGGGGGCCCCCAAGAGACCCAGTACTTC CASSRGLAGGPQETQYF
15 once TRBJ2-3 TRBV4-3 . TGCGCCAGCAGCCAAGCCGGGGGATACACAGATACGCAGTATTTT CASSQAGGYTDTQYF
16 . TRBJ1-1 TRBV6-2/TRBV6-3 . TGTGCCAGCAGTTACTCGCGGGTCACTTTGAACACTGAAGCTTTCTTT CASSYSRVTLNTEAFF
15 . TRBJ2-3 TRBV20-1 . TGCAGTGCTAGAGAGACAGTGCTTAGCACAGATACGCAGTATTTT CSARETVLSTDTQYF
15 . TRBJ2-5 TRBV20-1 TRBD2 TGCAGTGCTAGAGATCGGGCTAGCGGAAAAGAGACCCAGTACTTC CSARDRASGKETQYF
13 . TRBJ2-7 TRBV27 TRBD1 TGTGCCAGCAGTCCGGGACAGGGGGCTGAGCAGTACTTC CASSPGQGAEQYF
14 . TRBJ1-6 TRBV6-1 TRBD1 TGTGCCAGCAGTGGCAGGACAGGGAATTCACCCCTCCACTTT CASSGRTGNSPLHF
14 . TRBJ1-1 TRBV27 TRBD1 TGTGCCAGCAGACGACAGGGTATGAACACTGAAGCTTTCTTT CASRRQGMNTEAFF
15 . TRBJ1-1 TRBV7-2 . TGTGCCAGCAGCTCTGCTCACCGAATGAACACTGAAGCTTTCTTT CASSSAHRMNTEAFF
16 . TRBJ1-1 TRBV27 . TGTGCCAGCAGTTCGGACAGAAACGTTAAGAACACTGAAGCTTTCTTT CASSSDRNVKNTEAFF
15 once TRBJ1-5 TRBV20-1 . TGCAGTGCTAGGCAGCAGGGAACTGAGTATCAGCCCCAGCATTTT CSARQQGTEYQPQHF
14 . TRBJ2-7 TRBV11-2 . TGTGCCAGCAGCTTCCAGGCAGGAGCCTACGAGCAGTACTTC CASSFQAGAYEQYF
14 once TRBJ1-4 TRBV20-1 TRBD1 TGCAGTGCTTCCCGCGGGACAGAAAATGAAAAACTGTTTTTT CSASRGTENEKLFF
12 . TRBJ1-6 TRBV5-1 . TGCGCCAGCAGCCAGTTGAATTCACCCCTCCACTTT CASSQLNSPLHF
11 once TRBJ2-7 TRBV29-1 TRBD2 TGCAGCGTTGCGGGGGGCTACGAGCAGTACTTC CSVAGGYEQYF
16 . TRBJ1-6 TRBV7-9 . TGTGCCAGCAGCCTGACGGGGAGCAGGGGACGTCAGGCCCTCCACTTT CASSLTGSRGRQALHF
14 once TRBJ2-7 TRBV7-9 . TGTGCCAGCAGCTTAGAGGCGACAGGAGGGGAGCAGTACTTC CASSLEATGGEQYF
13 . TRBJ1-2 TRBV20-1 TRBD1 TGCAGTGCTAGCGGGACAGGGTACTATGGCTACACCTTC CSASGTGYYGYTF
15 . TRBJ1-2 TRBV7-9 . TGTGCCAGCAGCCCCCGGGGCGCAGCTAACTATGGCTACACCTTC CASSPRGAANYGYTF
14 once TRBJ1-5 TRBV30 . TGTGCCTGGAGTGTACGGGGTGGAGTCCAGCCCCAGCATTTT CAWSVRGGVQPQHF
14 once TRBJ2-2 TRBV11-1 . TGTGCCAGCAGCCTGGGGATCGTGTCCGGGGAGCTGTTTTTT CASSLGIVSGELFF
14 . TRBJ2-7 TRBV20-1 . TGCAGTGCTAGAGATAGGAGAGGGGGCTACGAGCAGTACTTC CSARDRRGGYEQYF
18 . TRBJ2-2 TRBV7-2 TRBD2 TGTGCCAGCAGCTCGCCGGGACTAGCGGTCCGGAACACCGGGGAGCTGTTTTTT CASSSPGLAVRNTGELFF
15 . TRBJ1-6 TRBV18 . TGTGCCAGCTCACCACTCGAGGGGGGGTATTCACCCCTCCACTTT CASSPLEGGYSPLHF
12 . TRBJ1-1 TRBV20-1 . TGCAGTGCTGCTTCAGGGCTCACTGAAGCTTTCTTT CSAASGLTEAFF
12 . TRBJ2-7 TRBV30 . TGTGCCTGGGTGTCCAGTCCCTACGAGCAGTACTTC CAWVSSPYEQYF
15 . TRBJ1-5 TRBV3-1 . TGTGCCAGCAGCCAAGATGCGTCAGCAAATCAGCCCCAGCATTTT CASSQDASANQPQHF
12 . TRBJ2-3 TRBV5-1 TRBD2 TGCGCCAGCAGCCAAGACGCGGGGGTTCAGTATTTT CASSQDAGVQYF
12 . TRBJ1-2 TRBV29-1 . TGCAGCGGATATGAGGACGGCTATGGCTACACCTTC CSGYEDGYGYTF
10 . TRBJ2-1 TRBV29-1 . TGCAGCGTTTGGAACAATGAGCAGTTCTTC CSVWNNEQFF
12 . TRBJ2-1 TRBV20-1 . TGCAGTGCTACTCCCTCCTACAATGAGCAGTTCTTC CSATPSYNEQFF
14 . TRBJ1-1 TRBV23-1 TRBD1 TGCGCCAGCAGTCAATTACAGGGGAGCGCTGAAGCTTTCTTT CASSQLQGSAEAFF